Following are 9 T cell receptor beta chains from one sample sequenced in a study of PD-L1 blockade in urothelial cancer. Produced via immunoSEQ multiplex PCR; TCRdb's table is partial and in-frame only. The table records 40,000 or so clones, roughly four fifths of them present only once. The source material was PBMCs, sampled around atezolizumab (anti-PD-L1) treatment. Every receptor here comes from a man between 65 and 85 years old with urothelial cancer.

The V call is TRBV4-3, the J call TRBJ2-3; tentative D call: TRBD2 (5 bases). The ends were cut back, 2 bases at V and 5 bases at J, with 8 bases in the middle. CDR3 length: 13 residues. CDR1 and CDR2 (germline): LGHNA, YSLEER. The CDR3 reads CASSQREGDTQYF. The CDR3 region has the DNA TGCGCCAGCAGCCAACGCGAGGGAGATACGCAGTATTTT.

The V gene is TRBV28, the J gene TRBJ1-3; a possible D gene is TRBD1 (5 bases). Germline V gene lookup returns CDR1 MDHEN and CDR2 SYDVKM. The CDR3 contains 14 residues. V gave up 5 bases and J gave up 0 bases, with 8 bases separating them. DNA for the CDR3: TGTGCCAGCAGTCGCGGGGGCTCTGGAAACACCATATATTTT. Protein: CASSRGGSGNTIYF.

With regard to this clone: This same CDR3 is encoded by further DNA sequences in the sample. CDR3 region: CASSLESPSSGTEAFF. For the CDR3, the DNA is TGCGCCAGCAGCTTGGAGTCCCCGTCCTCAGGCACTGAAGCTTTCTTT. This chain uses TRBV5-1 with TRBJ1-1; no clear D. The CDR3 extends over 16 amino acids. Trimming removed 0 bases at V and 4 bases at J, with 16 bases between. Germline values: CDR1 SGHRS, CDR2 YFSETQ.

This rearrangement joins TRBV5-5 to TRBJ1-1, with a tentative D call TRBD1 (5 bases). V lost 4 bases to trimming and J lost 7 bases, with 14 bases between them. The CDR3 covers 13 residues. Germline V lookup: CDR1 SGHKS, CDR2 YYEKEE (reference sequence). The CDR3 spells CASSTGGVGEAFF. CDR3 nucleotides: TGTGCCAGCAGCACCGGGGGGGTAGGTGAAGCTTTCTTT.

This clone has only one observation. V gene TRBV7-9 combines with J gene TRBJ2-1, with 7 bases that match TRBD2. CDR3 length equals 15 residues. Germline CDR1 SEHNR, CDR2 FQNEAQ (reference sequence). The V and J ends lost 1 base and 9 bases, in that order; junction bases with no gene match: 9. CDR3 in amino acids: CASSLDGLDQSEQFF. For the CDR3, the DNA is TGTGCCAGCAGCTTAGACGGACTAGACCAATCTGAGCAGTTCTTC.

Concerning this clone itself: Other nucleotide sequences in the sample specify the same CDR3. The chain links TRBV5-1 to TRBJ2-1; 9 nucleotides line up with TRBD2. The CDR3 runs to 15 residues. Trimming took 6 bases from V and 0 from J; bases not matched to a gene: 4. CDR1 and CDR2 from the germline V gene are SGHRS and YFSETQ. The CDR3 loop reads CASTLSGSSYNEQFF. In nucleotides, the CDR3 is TGCGCCAGCACCCTTAGCGGGAGCTCCTACAATGAGCAGTTCTTC.

This clone is labeled as medium-sized. The chain has TRBV7-9 and TRBJ2-2; D not certain. Per germline, CDR1 SEHNR and CDR2 FQNEAQ (reference sequence). V was clipped by 4 bases and J by 2 bases, with 11 bases between them. There are 15 residues in the CDR3. The CDR3 protein is CASSSPTKNTGELFF. The CDR3 DNA reads TGTGCCAGCAGCTCCCCTACGAAAAACACCGGGGAGCTGTTTTTT.

CDR3 nucleotide sequence: TGTGCCAGCAGCTCCTTAGCGGGGGGGGAGCTGTTTTTT. This sequence encodes CASSSLAGGELFF. This rearrangement joins TRBV7-2 to TRBJ2-2, with 8 bases that match TRBD2. Germline CDR1 reads SGHTA; CDR2 reads FQGNSA. V lost 4 bases, J lost 8 bases, and 3 bases stayed unmatched. The length of the CDR3 is 13 residues.

The chain uses TRBV4-2 and TRBJ2-5; 11 positions match TRBD1. V lost 1 base and J lost 3; bases outside the gene matches: 10. The CDR3 sequence is 18 residues long. Germline V gives CDR1 LGHNA, CDR2 YNFKEQ. The CDR3 bases are TGTGCCAGCAGCCAAGTCGGGAGGGGGGACAGGGGGGAAGAGACCCAGTACTTC. Its protein product is CASSQVGRGDRGEETQYF.